These 22 T cell receptor beta chains originate from one sample sequenced in a study of blood T cells in healthy people across ages. With a J-beta primer mix and a sample-barcoded 5' primer, a second PCR ran about 6 to 11 cycles. MiXCR, run by TCRdb on the 5' RACE reads, gives a single entry per CDR3 protein. Counted here are approximately 810,000 distinct CDR3 sequences, 25% to 30% occurring once; the ten biggest clones make up around 15%. The sequencing input was blood. These receptors all come from a woman aged 80 or over in good health.

The chain joins TRBV4-1 to TRBJ1-2, with D unclear. Per the germline V gene, CDR1 is MGHRA and CDR2 is YSYEKL. This CDR3 has 15 amino acids. V lost 1 base, J lost 8 bases, and 17 bases lay in between. DNA of the CDR3: TGCGCCAGCAGCCAAGGCAGACTATCGTGCTACGGCTACACCTTC. This gives the protein CASSQGRLSCYGYTF.

This chain connects TRBV6-2 or TRBV6-3 to TRBJ2-3; 9 bases map to TRBD2. Looked up from germline, CDR1 is MNHEY and CDR2 is SVGEGT. J gave up 11 bases and V 0 bases, and 12 bases lay outside the gene matches. The CDR3 covers 16 residues. CDR3 sequence: CASSYSAGTSREGQYF. DNA of the CDR3: TGTGCCAGCAGTTACTCGGCGGGGACTAGCCGGGAAGGGCAGTATTTT.

In its sample, this clonotype was seen a few times. Just one base apart from a much larger clone, this may be a read error. CDR3 residues: CSAGDNIGYEQYF. In nucleotides, the CDR3 is TGCAGTGCTGGAGATAACATAGGCTACGAGCAGTACTTC. This chain uses TRBV20-1 with TRBJ2-5; D remains unclear. The J call may be faulty, since TRBJ2-7 better matches the DNA end. Germline V gene data show CDR1 as DFQATT and CDR2 as SNEGSKA (reference sequence). The CDR3 runs to 13 residues.

This clonotype came up many times. The V gene is TRBV7-9, the J gene TRBJ2-3; 8 nucleotides line up with TRBD2. Germline trimming cut 5 bases from V and 2 bases from J; bases unmatched to any gene: 9. The CDR3 extends over 16 amino acids. Germline assignment: CDR1 SEHNR and CDR2 FQNEAQ (reference sequence). CDR3 nucleotide sequence: TGTGCCAGCAGCCTAAGCGGGGGACGCCCCACAGATACGCAGTATTTT. This sequence encodes CASSLSGGRPTDTQYF.

This clonotype has more than one count but fewer than ten. J is TRBJ2-5 and V is TRBV14; 7 nucleotides agree with TRBD2. Germline loops: CDR1 SGHDN, CDR2 FVKESK. This CDR3 has 12 amino acids. J lost 11 bases, V lost 10 bases, and 13 bases had no gene match. As DNA, the CDR3 is TGTGCCACAACGGCCTTGAGGGGAGGGCAGTACTTC. It yields the protein CATTALRGGQYF.

This clonotype was seen ten or more times. The gene calls are TRBV27 and TRBJ2-7; 9 bases agree with TRBD1. The CDR3 contains 15 residues. The germline V gene has CDR1 MNHEY and CDR2 SMNVEV (reference sequence). The junction had 8 bases not matched to a gene; V was cut back by 4 bases and J by 4 bases. This CDR3 is CASSSAPGQGYEQYF. CDR3 nucleotide sequence: TGTGCCAGCAGTTCCGCGCCGGGACAGGGTTACGAGCAGTACTTC.

The chain has TRBV20-1 and TRBJ2-2; 8 nucleotides align to TRBD1. This CDR3 comprises 16 residues. Germline CDR1 and CDR2: DFQATT and SNEGSKA (reference sequence). The V and J ends lost 2 bases and 1 base, in that order; junction bases with no gene match: 6. The CDR3 spells CSARPRQGMNTGELFF. In DNA, the CDR3 is TGCAGTGCTAGACCGAGACAGGGGATGAACACCGGGGAGCTGTTTTTT.

The chain recombines TRBV11-2 with TRBJ2-5; TRBD2 matches at 11 bases. J was trimmed by 1 base and V by 3 bases; bases with no gene match: 7. CDR3 length: 17 residues. Germline lookup yields CDR1 SGHAT and CDR2 FQNNGV. For the CDR3, the DNA is TGTGCCAGCAGCTTGAATCTAGCGGGGGGCCTCCAAGAGACCCAGTACTTC. The encoded protein is CASSLNLAGGLQETQYF. The variable domain in full, with the rest retrieved from reference TRBV11-2 and TRBJ2-5, is EAGVAQSPRYKIIEKRQSVAFWCNPISGHATLYWYQQILGQGPKLLIQFQNNGVVDDSQLPKDRFSAERLKGVDSTLKIQPAKLEDSAVYLCASSLNLAGGLQETQYFGPGTRLLVL.

There are a few counts of this clonotype. This chain joins TRBV6-2 or TRBV6-3 and TRBJ1-1; D gene uncertain. CDR1 MNHEY and CDR2 SVGEGT come from the germline V gene. V lost 4 bases and J 0 bases, leaving 9 bases between the germline ends. CDR3 length: 14 amino acids. CDR3 in amino acids: CASSSNHLNTEAFF. As DNA, the CDR3 is TGTGCCAGCAGTTCTAACCACCTGAACACTGAAGCTTTCTTT.

This clonotype was seen at least ten times. The chain has TRBV7-2 and TRBJ2-5; 16 bases line up with TRBD2. Trimming removed 5 bases from V and 5 bases from J; junction bases left unmatched: 8. The CDR3 has 17 amino acids. CDR1 SGHTA and CDR2 FQGNSA come from the germline V gene. CDR3 sequence (DNA): TGTGCCAGCAGCCTGGGACTAGCGGGGGGGCCGAGGGAGACCCAGTACTTC. It specifies CASSLGLAGGPRETQYF.

This clonotype was picked up a small number of times. The V gene is TRBV25-1, the J gene TRBJ1-5; 7 positions agree with TRBD1. The CDR3 has 14 amino acids. CDR1 is MGHDK and CDR2 is SYGVNS in the germline V gene. Trimming cost V 5 bases and J 4 bases; bases outside gene matches: 5. CDR3 residues: CASSRQGENQPQHF. CDR3 in DNA: TGTGCCAGCAGTAGACAGGGAGAAAATCAGCCCCAGCATTTT. Full variable domain (remainder filled in from reference TRBV25-1 and TRBJ1-5): EADIYQTPRYLVIGTGKKITLECSQTMGHDKMYWYQQDPGMELHLIHYSYGVNSTEKGDLSSESTVSRIRTEHFPLTLESARPSHTSQYLCASSRQGENQPQHFGDGTRLSIL.

In its sample, this clonotype was seen many times. The chain is built from TRBV7-2 and TRBJ2-1; either TRBD1 or TRBD2 may fit D (5 bases each). CDR1 and CDR2 (germline): SGHTA, FQGNSA. V was clipped by 3 bases and J by 4 bases, with 13 bases between them. The CDR3 contains 15 residues. CDR3 sequence (DNA): TGTGCCAGCAGCTTGGGGACGGTCCCTTACAATGAGCAGTTCTTC. This codes for CASSLGTVPYNEQFF.

The rearrangement uses TRBV19 and TRBJ1-3; 7 positions match TRBD1. The germline gives CDR1 LNHDA, CDR2 SQIVND (reference sequence). The CDR3 extends over 16 amino acids. The trim removed 4 bases at V and 0 bases at J, leaving 6 bases unmatched. The CDR3 DNA reads TGTGCCAGTAGTACGGGACAGCCGATCTCTGGAAACACCATATATTTT. Its translation: CASSTGQPISGNTIYF. The complete variable domain, with remaining parts taken from reference TRBV19 and TRBJ1-3, reads DGGITQSPKYLFRKEGQNVTLSCEQNLNHDAMYWYRQDPGQGLRLIYYSQIVNDFQKGDIAEGYSVSREKKESFPLTVTSAQKNPTAFYLCASSTGQPISGNTIYFGEGSWLTVV.

The chain couples TRBV10-3 to TRBJ2-5; possibly TRBD2 for D (6 bases). V lost 6 bases, J lost 6 bases, and 32 bases lay in between. CDR1 is ENHRY, CDR2 SYGVKD, per germline. The CDR3 length is 19 residues. The CDR3: CAISPSVALSEGTGKTQYF. DNA for the CDR3: TGTGCCATCAGCCCTTCCGTCGCACTTAGCGAGGGGACTGGTAAGACCCAGTACTTC.

The sample holds many counts of this clonotype. The V call is TRBV20-1, the J call TRBJ2-7, with D possibly TRBD1 on 6 matching bases. CDR3 length: 15 residues. V lost 0 bases, J lost 6 bases, and 18 bases lay in between. CDR1 is DFQATT and CDR2 is SNEGSKA in the germline V gene (reference sequence). The CDR3 here is CSARDSGVPFAEQYF. CDR3 nucleotides: TGCAGTGCTAGAGATTCAGGGGTCCCCTTCGCCGAGCAGTACTTC.

This sequence joins TRBV20-1 and TRBJ2-3, with D hard to call. The germline V gene encodes CDR1 DFQATT and CDR2 SNEGSKA (reference sequence). This CDR3 comprises 15 residues. V gave up 5 bases and J gave up 0 bases, with 15 bases separating them. For the CDR3, the DNA is TGCAGTGCTGCCCTCAGGCGGTCTAGCACAGATACGCAGTATTTT. It translates to CSAALRRSSTDTQYF.

This clonotype was picked up many times. The chain combines TRBV12-3 or TRBV12-4 with TRBJ2-1; the D is unclear. V lost 4 bases to trimming and J lost 6 bases, with 16 bases between them. The CDR3 spans 15 residues. The CDR3 region has the DNA TGTGCCAGCAGTTATGTTTATCCCCACCCCAATGAGCAGTTCTTC. This encodes CASSYVYPHPNEQFF.

The table lists this clonotype with a few counts. V usage is TRBV2 and J usage is TRBJ1-4, with 7 bases matching TRBD1. J lost 6 bases, V lost 6 bases, and 4 bases had no gene match. The germline V gene encodes CDR1 SNHLY and CDR2 FYNNEI. The CDR3 is 13 residues long. The CDR3 coding sequence is TGTGCCAGCAGCCAGGGGGATTATGAAAAACTGTTTTTT. Protein sequence: CASSQGDYEKLFF.

This clonotype was observed many times. V usage is TRBV7-2 and J usage is TRBJ2-3; TRBD2 matches 9 bases. Germline V gene data show CDR1 as SGHTA and CDR2 as FQGNSA. V gave up 6 bases and J gave up 4 bases; unmatched junction bases: 23. The CDR3 loop spans 20 amino acids. The CDR3 DNA reads TGTGCCAGCAGTCAAAAAAGGGGGCTAGCGGGGCTTGCATCGTCAGATACGCAGTATTTT. It codes for CASSQKRGLAGLASSDTQYF. Full variable domain (remainder filled in from reference TRBV7-2 and TRBJ2-3): GAGVSQSPSNKVTEKGKDVELRCDPISGHTALYWYRQSLGQGLEFLIYFQGNSAPDKSGLPSDRFSAERTGGSVSTLTIQRTQQEDSAVYLCASSQKRGLAGLASSDTQYFGPGTRLTVL.

Note on this clonotype: A much larger clone lies a single base off, so this may be a read error. The gene calls are TRBV12-3 or TRBV12-4 and TRBJ1-1; D gene unclear. This CDR3 contains 15 residues. The CDR3 region is CASSLRPTMNTEVFF. The CDR3 DNA reads as TGTGCCAGCAGTTTACGGCCCACCATGAACACTGAAGTTTTCTTT.

This clonotype was seen many times. The V gene is TRBV7-8, the J gene TRBJ2-1, with a weak D call TRBD1 (6 bases). This CDR3 is built from 16 residues. Germline V lookup: CDR1 SGHVS, CDR2 FQNEAQ. The V and J ends lost 1 base and 5 bases respectively, with 15 bases between them. The CDR3: CASSLGYMDSNNEQFF. DNA for the CDR3: TGTGCCAGCAGCTTAGGCTATATGGACAGTAACAATGAGCAGTTCTTC.

As to this clonotype: A much larger clone is a single base away; this may be a read error. This chain uses TRBV6-1 with TRBJ2-1, with D unclear. This CDR3 contains 13 residues. Per germline, CDR1 MNHNS and CDR2 SASEGT. The V end lost 6 bases, the J end lost 15 bases, and 21 bases lay between the germline ends. The CDR3 is CASRESGHLPGFF. CDR3 nucleotide sequence: TGTGCCAGCAGGGAATCAGGCCATCTGCCAGGGTTCTTC.